The 9 T cell receptor beta chains listed next were all sequenced from one sample in a study of T cell changes during pregnancy in multiple sclerosis. Clones were read by immunoSEQ multiplex PCR, and TCRdb kept only the in-frame ones, dropping some. Among 22,000 or so clones listed, roughly 91% were seen once. The starting material was CD8+ T cells from peripheral blood mononuclear cells, obtained in the third trimester of pregnancy. Every receptor here comes from a female donor with multiple sclerosis, enrolled in a pregnancy study.

This chain links TRBV4-1 with TRBJ2-1; TRBD1 aligns across 7 bases. With 4 bases clipped from V and 0 bases from J, the junction kept 15 bases outside the gene matches. The CDR3 loop spans 19 amino acids. CDR1 and CDR2 (germline): MGHRA, YSYEKL. The CDR3 coding sequence is TGCGCCAGCAGCCCCCGGCAGGGGGACATACTAAGCTCCTACAATGAGCAGTTCTTC. Its protein product is CASSPRQGDILSSYNEQFF.

The gene calls are TRBV27 and TRBJ2-1; 9 bases fit TRBD2. Germline-derived CDR1 and CDR2 are MNHEY and SMNVEV (reference sequence). The CDR3 totals 14 residues. The V gene end was trimmed by 6 bases and the J gene end by 5 bases; junction bases not matched to a gene: 5. The CDR3 spells CASRLAGAHNEQFF. DNA for the CDR3: TGTGCCAGCAGATTAGCGGGGGCGCACAATGAGCAGTTCTTC.

V is TRBV19 and J is TRBJ2-7; 7 bases are shared with TRBD1. J lost 2 bases, V lost 7 bases, and 8 bases had no gene match. The CDR3 covers 14 residues. Germline loops: CDR1 LNHDA, CDR2 SQIVND (reference sequence). CDR3 in amino acids: CASTQSGTAYEQYF. The CDR3 DNA sequence: TGTGCCAGTACCCAGTCCGGGACAGCCTACGAGCAGTACTTC. Drawing the rest from reference TRBV19 and TRBJ2-7, the complete variable domain is DGGITQSPKYLFRKEGQNVTLSCEQNLNHDAMYWYRQDPGQGLRLIYYSQIVNDFQKGDIAEGYSVSREKKESFPLTVTSAQKNPTAFYLCASTQSGTAYEQYFGPGTRLTVT.

The V and J genes are TRBV7-3 and TRBJ1-1; D gene unclear. Trimming took off 4 bases at V and 0 bases at J, with 6 bases between the two ends. Per germline, CDR1 SGHTA and CDR2 FQGTGA. The CDR3 consists of 13 residues. The CDR3 DNA follows: TGTGCCAGCAGCTCACAGCTGAACACTGAAGCTTTCTTT. Protein sequence: CASSSQLNTEAFF.

This chain connects TRBV27 to TRBJ1-1, with a possible D match to TRBD1 (6 bases). Trimming pared 5 bases from V and 6 bases from J, leaving 16 bases between. This CDR3 is 14 amino acids long. CDR1 is MNHEY, CDR2 SMNVEV, per germline (reference sequence). This CDR3 reads CASSPDSLSAEAFF. CDR3 DNA: TGTGCCAGCAGTCCGGACAGCTTGAGCGCTGAAGCTTTCTTT.

This clone was counted once. J is TRBJ1-5 and V is TRBV28; 10 bases are shared with TRBD1. Germline V CDR1 and CDR2: MDHEN, SYDVKM. V was pared by 4 bases and J by 1 base, with 4 bases of the junction left unmatched. The CDR3 spans 16 residues. CDR3 region: CASSSPTGGSNQPQHF. The CDR3, as DNA: TGTGCCAGCAGTTCACCGACAGGGGGCAGCAATCAGCCCCAGCATTTT.

The chain is built from TRBV5-1 and TRBJ2-1, with 7 bases that match TRBD2. J gave up 2 bases and V 1 base, and 9 bases lay outside the gene matches. Germline CDR1 is SGHRS and CDR2 is YFSETQ. The CDR3 is made up of 17 amino acids. The CDR3 region is CASSLREGSLPYNEQFF. The CDR3 region has the DNA TGCGCCAGCAGCTTGAGGGAGGGATCCCTCCCCTACAATGAGCAGTTCTTC.

The rearrangement uses TRBV7-9 and TRBJ1-2, with TRBD1 matching over 7 bases. This CDR3 is 14 amino acids long. In germline, CDR1 is SEHNR, CDR2 FQNEAQ (reference sequence). The V gene end was trimmed by 3 bases and the J gene end by 6 bases; junction bases not matched to a gene: 7. The CDR3 DNA follows: TGTGCCAGCAGCTTGTACGACAGGGAGGATGGCTACACCTTC. It specifies CASSLYDREDGYTF.

The V call is TRBV7-9, the J call TRBJ2-7, with 7 bases lining up with TRBD1. This CDR3 spans 13 amino acids. V lost 10 bases, J lost 3 bases, and 9 bases stayed unmatched. In germline, CDR1 is SEHNR, CDR2 FQNEAQ (reference sequence). The CDR3 coding sequence is TGTGCCATCGGGGACAGTAAGATCTACGAGCAGTACTTC. Its protein is CAIGDSKIYEQYF.